The 22 T cell receptor beta chains in this list originate from one sample, sequenced in a study of lymphopenia after photon versus proton radiotherapy. Clones were read by immunoSEQ multiplex PCR, and TCRdb kept only the in-frame ones, dropping some. The table has roughly 25,000 clones, 85% to 90% seen once. Sequenced material: peripheral blood, taken from a patient treated with photon-based radiotherapy. The origin of the receptors is a man in his thirties or forties with gastric cancer.

The chain recombines TRBV7-6 with TRBJ1-3; no clear D. From germline, CDR1 is SGHVS and CDR2 FNYEAQ. The CDR3 is made up of 15 amino acids. Trimming pared 5 bases from V and 0 bases from J, leaving 11 bases between. This CDR3 reads CASSPISHSGNTIYF. Here the CDR3 DNA reads TGTGCCAGCAGCCCAATCAGTCACTCTGGAAACACCATATATTTT.

This CDR3 reads CASSLPGQGDTEAFF. The CDR3 DNA reads as TGTGCCAGCAGCTTACCGGGACAGGGGGACACTGAAGCTTTCTTT. This chain joins TRBV5-4 and TRBJ1-1; 11 nucleotides align to TRBD1. Germline assignment: CDR1 SGHNT and CDR2 YYREEE (reference sequence). The CDR3 is 15 residues long. Trimming took 2 bases from V and 3 from J; bases not matched to a gene: 3.

V and J are TRBV19 and TRBJ1-1; D is unclear. The CDR3 sequence is 13 residues long. With 5 bases removed from V and 11 bases from J, the gap between germline ends came to 18 bases. From germline, CDR1 is LNHDA and CDR2 SQIVND (reference sequence). The CDR3 protein is CASSPDVGDTAFF. DNA for the CDR3: TGTGCCAGTAGTCCGGACGTCGGAGATACGGCTTTCTTT.

The CDR3 sequence: CSVELAKNIQYF. CDR3 nucleotides: TGCAGCGTTGAATTAGCCAAAAACATTCAGTACTTC. The rearrangement joins TRBV29-1 to TRBJ2-4; D gene unclear. The V end lost 2 bases, the J end lost 0 bases, and 2 bases lay between the germline ends. This CDR3 spans 12 amino acids. In germline, CDR1 is SQVTM, CDR2 ANQGSEA.

V and J are TRBV4-2 and TRBJ2-3, with D perhaps matching TRBD2 (6 bases). The germline V gene encodes CDR1 LGHNA and CDR2 YNFKEQ. The CDR3 consists of 19 residues. Trimming took 3 bases from V and 0 from J, leaving 22 bases between them. The CDR3 DNA reads TGTGCCAGCAGCCACCTTTACGTACTAGCAGATACTAGCACAGATACGCAGTATTTT. Amino acid sequence: CASSHLYVLADTSTDTQYF.

This chain connects TRBV7-9 to TRBJ2-2; 7 bases agree with TRBD1. This CDR3 is built from 13 residues. J gave up 6 bases and V 6 bases, and 4 bases lay outside the gene matches. Germline V gene lookup returns CDR1 SEHNR and CDR2 FQNEAQ (reference sequence). DNA for the CDR3: TGTGCCAGCAGATCCAGGGGGTCCGGGGAGCTGTTTTTT. The encoded protein is CASRSRGSGELFF.

The chain links TRBV11-2 to TRBJ2-4; a weak D match, TRBD2 (6 bases). In germline, CDR1 is SGHAT, CDR2 FQNNGV. This CDR3 has 14 residues. V dropped 3 bases and J dropped 5 bases, with 11 bases sitting between them. DNA for the CDR3: TGTGCCAGCAGCTTCGGGACTCTGGAAAACATTCAGTACTTC. This translates into CASSFGTLENIQYF.

This chain links TRBV5-3 with TRBJ2-7, with TRBD1 matching over 9 bases. TRBV5-3 is flagged as an ORF with uncertain function. The CDR3 consists of 15 residues. The V segment lost 2 bases and the J segment 5 bases; nucleotides outside the gene matches: 8. This CDR3 is CARSFFGTGGNEQYF. In DNA, the CDR3 is TGTGCCAGAAGCTTTTTCGGTACAGGGGGCAACGAGCAGTACTTC.

V is TRBV4-2 and J is TRBJ2-5; 7 bases map to TRBD2. The germline gives CDR1 LGHNA, CDR2 YNFKEQ. The CDR3 runs to 13 residues. Unmatched junction bases numbered 2, after V lost 3 bases and J lost 4 bases. Here the CDR3 reads CASSQRLAETQYF. The CDR3 DNA is TGTGCCAGCAGCCAGAGACTAGCAGAGACCCAGTACTTC.

The chain is built from TRBV12-5 and TRBJ2-3, with D perhaps matching TRBD1 or TRBD2 (5 bases each). This CDR3 spans 15 amino acids. Per the germline V gene, CDR1 is LGHNT and CDR2 is FRNRAP. Deletions cut 7 bases from V and 2 bases from J, with 16 bases between. The CDR3 spells CASDAGYRITDTQYF. Written as DNA, the CDR3 is TGTGCTAGTGACGCGGGCTACAGGATCACAGATACGCAGTATTTT.

The chain links TRBV19 to TRBJ2-5; the match to TRBD1 covers 7 bases. V was pared by 5 bases and J by 5 bases, with 11 bases of the junction left unmatched. The V gene's germline CDR1 is LNHDA and CDR2 SQIVND (reference sequence). This CDR3 contains 15 residues. CDR3 nucleotides: TGTGCCAGTAGTCTAGGGGGACAGCCAGGGGAGACCCAGTACTTC. This sequence encodes CASSLGGQPGETQYF.

The chain has TRBV4-2 and TRBJ2-6; D is ambiguous. The V and J ends lost 5 bases and 0 bases respectively, with 11 bases between them. The CDR3 spans 16 residues. Per germline, CDR1 LGHNA and CDR2 YNFKEQ. As DNA, the CDR3 is TGTGCCAGCAGCTTGGTCTCCAGCTCTGGGGCCAACGTCCTGACTTTC. This gives the protein CASSLVSSSGANVLTF.

The V gene is TRBV7-9, the J gene TRBJ2-7; perhaps TRBD1 as D (6 bases). CDR3 size: 14 residues. Germline-derived CDR1 and CDR2 are SEHNR and FQNEAQ (reference sequence). V shed 7 bases and J shed 0 bases, with 13 bases lying between them. As DNA, the CDR3 is TGTGCCAGCAACAGGGACACCAACTCCTACGAGCAGTACTTC. The encoded protein is CASNRDTNSYEQYF.

The chain is built from TRBV4-2 and TRBJ2-2, with 10 bases lining up with TRBD2. Germline CDR1 and CDR2: LGHNA and YNFKEQ. V was clipped by 2 bases and J by 6 bases; unmatched bases: 6. The CDR3 has 16 residues. The CDR3, as DNA: TGTGCCAGCAGCCAACAAGCGGGAGGGTACTCCGGGGAGCTGTTTTTT. Translating it yields CASSQQAGGYSGELFF.

The rearrangement links TRBV4-1 to TRBJ1-3, with 7 bases matching TRBD1. With 3 bases clipped from V and 0 bases from J, the junction kept 11 bases outside the gene matches. The CDR3 is 18 residues long. From germline, CDR1 is MGHRA and CDR2 YSYEKL. CDR3 amino acids: CASSHSPTGQSSGNTIYF. The CDR3, as DNA: TGCGCCAGCAGCCACTCCCCGACGGGACAGAGCTCTGGAAACACCATATATTTT.

In its sample, this clone was seen a few times. The rearrangement uses TRBV19 and TRBJ2-2; 8 bases agree with TRBD2. CDR3 length: 13 residues. Germline V gene data show CDR1 as LNHDA and CDR2 as SQIVND (reference sequence). The V gene end was trimmed by 7 bases and the J gene end by 9 bases; junction bases not matched to a gene: 7. The CDR3 nucleotides are TGTGCCAGTAAGCCCAGCGGGGGTTGGGAGCTGTTTTTT. The encoded protein is CASKPSGGWELFF.

The chain is built from TRBV6-1 and TRBJ1-1; 7 nucleotides agree with TRBD1. Per the germline V gene, CDR1 is MNHNS and CDR2 is SASEGT. The length of the CDR3 is 13 residues. The trim removed 6 bases at V and 5 bases at J, leaving 6 bases unmatched. CDR3 residues: CASRRQGGTEAFF. CDR3 sequence (DNA): TGTGCCAGCAGGAGACAGGGTGGAACTGAAGCTTTCTTT.

The sample holds a few counts of this clone. This chain uses TRBV7-3 with TRBJ2-7; perhaps TRBD1 as D (5 bases). Trimming took off 3 bases at V and 3 bases at J, with 15 bases between the two ends. The germline V gene has CDR1 SGHTA and CDR2 FQGTGA. The CDR3 loop spans 15 amino acids. The CDR3 loop reads CASSLGLGLNYEQYF. DNA of the CDR3: TGTGCCAGCAGCTTGGGGCTAGGTCTAAACTACGAGCAGTACTTC.

J is TRBJ1-4 and V is TRBV15; unclear D gene. This CDR3 has 14 residues. V was shortened by 0 bases and J by 5 bases, with 7 bases between the two germline ends. Per germline, CDR1 LNHNV and CDR2 YYDKDF (reference sequence). Here the CDR3 reads CATSRERPNEKLFF. In nucleotides, the CDR3 is TGTGCCACCAGCAGAGAGCGGCCGAATGAAAAACTGTTTTTT.

This clone was recorded only once. The chain employs TRBV7-2 and TRBJ2-7; TRBD2 aligns across 8 bases. Germline V gene sequence: CDR1 SGHTA, CDR2 FQGNSA. V lost 2 bases and J lost 7; bases outside the gene matches: 13. The CDR3 is 16 residues long. This CDR3 is CASSLIVGGRPLEQYF. Here the CDR3 DNA reads TGTGCCAGCAGCTTAATAGTGGGCGGGAGGCCCTTGGAGCAGTACTTC.

Here the CDR3 DNA reads TGTGCCAGCAGTGAAAGGAGACAGGGACTTGGCTACACCTTC. It codes for CASSERRQGLGYTF. The rearrangement links TRBV6-1 to TRBJ1-2; 7 nucleotides match TRBD1. CDR1 MNHNS and CDR2 SASEGT come from the germline V gene. CDR3 length equals 14 residues. V shed 2 bases, J shed 7 bases, and the junction held 7 bases outside the gene matches.

The chain is built from TRBV5-6 and TRBJ2-1; D perhaps matches TRBD2 (6 bases). This CDR3 spans 11 amino acids. Deletions cut 1 base from V and 12 bases from J, with 8 bases between. Per the germline V gene, CDR1 is SGHDT and CDR2 is YYEEEE. The CDR3 bases are TGTGCCAGCAGCTTGTCGGGGGTGCAGTTCTTC. As protein: CASSLSGVQFF. Full variable domain (rest looked up from reference TRBV5-6 and TRBJ2-1): DAGVTQSPTHLIKTRGQQVTLRCSPKSGHDTVSWYQQALGQGPQFIFQYYEEEERQRGNFPDRFSGHQFPNYSSELNVNALLLGDSALYLCASSLSGVQFFGPGTRLTVL.